These 7 T cell receptor beta chains were all obtained from the same sample, sequenced in a study of cytomegalovirus exposure and HLA in healthy donors. Amplification used 60 Vbeta primers and 13 Jbeta primers. Libraries were prepared by immunoSEQ multiplex PCR; TCRdb keeps only in-frame clonotypes and omits some of them. Of 75,000 to 100,000 clones detected, roughly three quarters appear once; the ten largest clones hold under 20%. The sample consisted of PBMCs. The receptors derive from an older woman in good health and CMV-seropositive.

This clone was seen once. This chain uses TRBV30 with TRBJ2-7; 7 bases match TRBD1. Per the germline V gene, CDR1 is GTSNPN and CDR2 is SVGIG (reference sequence). V dropped 5 bases and J dropped 1; count of bases not matched to a gene: 2. This CDR3 is built from 12 residues. The CDR3 nucleotides are TGTGCCTGGGGCAGGGGGTCCTACGAGCAGTACTTC. Translating gives CAWGRGSYEQYF.

The chain uses TRBV9 and TRBJ2-7, with D possibly TRBD1 on 6 matching bases. Germline-derived CDR1 and CDR2 are SGDLS and YYNGEE. Trimming took 3 bases from V and 6 from J, leaving 13 bases between them. The CDR3 totals 13 residues. Written as DNA, the CDR3 is TGTGCCAGCAGCGACAGGGCTTCGGGCGAGCAGTACTTC. It yields the protein CASSDRASGEQYF.

The chain uses TRBV19 and TRBJ1-4; no reliable D call. CDR3 size: 14 residues. V lost 3 bases, J lost 0 bases, and 5 bases lay in between. Germline V gene lookup returns CDR1 LNHDA and CDR2 SQIVND (reference sequence). The CDR3: CASSMAATNEKLFF. The CDR3 DNA follows: TGTGCCAGTAGTATGGCTGCAACTAATGAAAAACTGTTTTTT.

This clone has only one observation. The chain carries TRBV6-5 and TRBJ2-7, with 10 bases matching TRBD1. V was clipped by 2 bases and J by 2 bases; unmatched bases: 6. CDR1 and CDR2 from the germline V gene are MNHEY and SVGAGI. There are 16 residues in the CDR3. CDR3 coding DNA: TGTGCCAGCAGTTACCCTTCGGACAGGGGGACCTACGAGCAGTACTTC. Translation: CASSYPSDRGTYEQYF.

The CDR3, as DNA: TGTGCCAGCTCACCACCATTCACAGGCTCTGGAAACACCATATATTTT. Encoded protein: CASSPPFTGSGNTIYF. This chain joins TRBV18 and TRBJ1-3, with D possibly being TRBD1 (5 bases). This CDR3 is 16 amino acids long. Trimming left V 0 bases short and J 0 bases short, with 9 bases between. The germline gives CDR1 KGHSH, CDR2 LQKENI.

The chain is built from TRBV28 and TRBJ1-5; 12 nucleotides agree with TRBD1. Germline CDR1 and CDR2: MDHEN and SYDVKM. The CDR3 sequence is 16 residues long. V gave up 3 bases and J gave up 6 bases; unmatched junction bases: 6. The CDR3 region is CASSFSGTGGFQPQHF. For the CDR3, the DNA is TGTGCCAGCAGTTTCTCCGGGACAGGGGGCTTTCAGCCCCAGCATTTT. Full variable domain (rest looked up from reference TRBV28 and TRBJ1-5): DVKVTQSSRYLVKRTGEKVFLECVQDMDHENMFWYRQDPGLGLRLIYFSYDVKMKEKGDIPEGYSVSREKKERFSLILESASTNQTSMYLCASSFSGTGGFQPQHFGDGTRLSIL.

The J gene is TRBJ2-1, the V gene TRBV4-1; TRBD2 aligns across 9 bases. The V segment lost 4 bases and the J segment 3 bases; nucleotides outside the gene matches: 7. This CDR3 has 16 amino acids. Looked up from germline, CDR1 is MGHRA and CDR2 is YSYEKL. Here the CDR3 DNA reads TGCGCCAGCAGCCCCCTCGTTAGCGGGAGCTACAATGAGCAGTTCTTC. Translated: CASSPLVSGSYNEQFF.